The entry below gives a single T cell receptor (beta chain) sequence along with its context. The antigen this receptor binds is unknown. There are no base qualities to consult, and no much larger clone falls within one base. Using the immunoSEQ hsTCRbeta Kit, TCR beta CDR3 regions were sequenced from DNA. From the authors' description of their analysis: TCR sequencing data were analysed with the ImmunoSEQ Analyzer. T cell clonality was calculated on productive rearrangements as 1 minus Pielou's evenness. To measure T cell diversity, the inverse Simpson index was applied to productive templates. T cell density was TCR beta template counts normalized to usable DNA, estimated by amplifying and sequencing housekeeping genes. Two-sided Kruskal-Wallis tests were used to compare TCR metrics across histologic stages. Drawn from immuneACCESS, this table holds only the in-frame rearrangements with V and J called that TCRdb kept. Clones are partly lost; checked studies trace under half to an unresolved V gene and leave the rest unexplained. V and J calls plus clone size are reproduced from that table; the DNA served to infer D and trimming. This sample is represented by about 9,000 clones; roughly 85% of them were singletons. The top ten hold 5.8% of the sample.

This entry comes from a study of immune evolution from preneoplasia to lung adenocarcinoma (dated by TCRdb to about 2021). Describing the broader study: HLA loss of heterozygosity was seen in approximately 6.7%, 15% and 36% of AIS, MIA and ADC lesions, and in no AAH lesions. According to the study, about 110 samples went through TCR sequencing. The immune data were integrated with whole exome sequencing and methylation data obtained from the same cohort of nodules. Resected precursor lesions (AAH, AIS, MIA) and invasive adenocarcinomas were each compared against paired morphologically normal lung tissue. The overall cohort comprised 45 to 65 patients with pulmonary nodules who underwent surgical resection. The study profiled immune contexture across lung adenocarcinoma precursors and invasive adenocarcinoma using immune gene expression, TCR sequencing and multiplex immunofluorescence. TCR sequencing data were obtained from 51 patients. Sample size was based on specimen availability rather than a prior power calculation. POLYSOLVER was used to infer Class I HLA alleles from exome data, while LOHHLA was used to detect allele-specific HLA loss.

Measured from the cysteine to the phenylalanine, the CDR3 is 16 residues long. Just the 48-base CDR3 DNA is kept, in frame starting at base 1. Clipping removes 4 bases from V and 1 base from J, with 6 as the unmatched junction base count. CDR1 MNHEY and CDR2 SVGAGI were looked up in the germline V gene. Points the paper makes about the study in general: The findings rested on association rather than direct causation, and larger cohorts with long-term follow-up and longitudinal biopsies were considered necessary. Clonality was highest in normal lung, while later-stage lesions appeared to have lower clonality but higher T cell density and diversity. Compared with EGFR-mutant or double wild-type lesions, KRAS-mutant nodules had the highest T cell clonality. Top T cell clone frequencies were highest in normal lung and appeared to decrease progressively from AAH through AIS, MIA and invasive adenocarcinoma. All patients were from Japan and China, so applicability to Western populations was uncertain.

Patients underwent resection in Japan or China between about 2014 and 2017. Two lung cancer pathologists independently reviewed H&E slides to confirm the histologic diagnosis of every case. Premalignant or tumor cells were enriched for nucleic acid extraction by macro-dissection performed after pathologic assessment. The AllPrep DNA/RNA FFPE Kit was used to isolate DNA from FFPE tissue. The sample taken for sequencing was FFPE minimally invasive lung adenocarcinoma tissue. The cell subset or site label on this specimen signifies: micro-invasive lung adenocarcinoma (MIA). This receptor was obtained from a person aged 70 to 80 with lung adenocarcinoma. The chain is assembled from TRBV6-5 and TRBJ1-1; 10 junctional bases match TRBD1. In nucleotides, the sequence is TGTGCCAGCAGTTCTTTCCGGGACAGGGGGAACACTGAAGCTTTCTTT. This sequence encodes CASSSFRDRGNTEAFF.